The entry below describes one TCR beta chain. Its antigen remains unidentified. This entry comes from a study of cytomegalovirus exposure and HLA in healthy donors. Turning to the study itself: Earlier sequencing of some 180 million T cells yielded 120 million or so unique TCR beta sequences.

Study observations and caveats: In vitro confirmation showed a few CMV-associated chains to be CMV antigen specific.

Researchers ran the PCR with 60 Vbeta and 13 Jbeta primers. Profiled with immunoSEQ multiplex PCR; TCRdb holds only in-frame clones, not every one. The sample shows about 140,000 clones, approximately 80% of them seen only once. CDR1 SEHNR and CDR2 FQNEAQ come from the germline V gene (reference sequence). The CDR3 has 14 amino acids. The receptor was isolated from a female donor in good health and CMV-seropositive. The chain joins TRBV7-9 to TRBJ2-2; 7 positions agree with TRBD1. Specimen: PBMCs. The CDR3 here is CSVPTGNTAGELFF. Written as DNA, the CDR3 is TGTTCCGTACCGACAGGGAATACCGCCGGGGAGCTGTTTTTT.